This entry lists 2 T cell receptor beta chains sequenced from one sample in a study of beta chain features in type 1 diabetes. General study findings and limits: There was a moderate but significant shortening of TCRB CDR3s in all four CD4+ subsets of Type 1 diabetes patients.

The isolated RNA, all of it, was reverse transcribed, so expressed TCRB transcripts were what got sequenced. TCRdb's table, derived via immunoSEQ multiplex PCR, lists solely in-frame clones and lacks some. The table includes approximately 730,000 clones, around 15% detected once. No antigen has been identified for these receptors. Sequencing was performed on naive CD4+ T cells from blood. Receptors were obtained from a man between 18 and 35 years old with type 1 diabetes.

In regard to this clone: The sample has other DNA sequences that encode this CDR3 too. The rearrangement links TRBV19 to TRBJ1-5; unclear D gene. Germline lookup yields CDR1 LNHDA and CDR2 SQIVND (reference sequence). The CDR3 is made up of 13 amino acids. The ends were cut back, 6 bases at V and 2 bases at J, with 8 bases in the middle. The CDR3 protein is CASRGLGNQPQHF. The DNA of the CDR3 is TGTGCCAGTAGGGGGTTGGGCAATCAGCCCCAGCATTTT. Filled out from reference TRBV19 and TRBJ1-5, the complete variable domain reads DGGITQSPKYLFRKEGQNVTLSCEQNLNHDAMYWYRQDPGQGLRLIYYSQIVNDFQKGDIAEGYSVSREKKESFPLTVTSAQKNPTAFYLCASRGLGNQPQHFGDGTRLSIL.

This clone has at least ten counts. Other DNA variants within this sample encode the same CDR3. This chain joins TRBV30 and TRBJ2-3, with no clear D. Germline V gene data show CDR1 as GTSNPN and CDR2 as SVGIG (reference sequence). V was trimmed by 2 bases and J by 4 bases, leaving 4 bases between them. The CDR3 consists of 11 residues. The CDR3 DNA sequence: TGTGCCTGGAGTCAGGCAGATACGCAGTATTTT. Its translation is CAWSQADTQYF.